Listed below are T cell receptor beta chains from one sample, sequenced in a study of cytomegalovirus exposure and HLA in healthy donors. Data came from immunoSEQ multiplex PCR; TCRdb stores just in-frame clones and leaves some out. The sample yields 200,000 to 250,000 clones, more than 65% seen once. Sequenced input: PBMCs. The source of these receptors is a man in his late teens or twenties in good health and CMV-seronegative. Both conserved end residues are part of each CDR3. The D gene is left open where the match is weak. Size is omitted from some rows. Given values are once, few, many or a class for expanded clones.

d_gene: -
j_gene: TRBJ2-7
v_gene: TRBV6-1
abundance: -
CDR3nt: TGTGCCAGCAGTCGACAGAGCTCCTACGAGCAGTACTTC
CDR3aa: CASSRQSSYEQYF

d_gene: TRBD2
j_gene: TRBJ2-1
v_gene: TRBV7-9
abundance: -
CDR3nt: TGTTCCAGCAGCTTAGCTAGCGGGAGCCGAAGACATGAGCAGTTCTTC
CDR3aa: CSSSLASGSRRHEQFF

d_gene: TRBD2
j_gene: TRBJ2-3
v_gene: TRBV5-1
abundance: -
CDR3nt: TGCGCCAGCAGCTTGTCGGGACTAGTTACTAGCACAGATACGCAGTATTTT
CDR3aa: CASSLSGLVTSTDTQYF

d_gene: TRBD1
j_gene: TRBJ2-3
v_gene: TRBV18
abundance: -
CDR3nt: TGTGCCAGCTCCCTCATCCCGACAGGGGGCCAAGATACGCAGTATTTT
CDR3aa: CASSLIPTGGQDTQYF

d_gene: -
j_gene: TRBJ1-3
v_gene: TRBV5-1
abundance: -
CDR3nt: TGCGCCAGCAGCCCGGAGGGAAACACCATATATTTT
CDR3aa: CASSPEGNTIYF

d_gene: -
j_gene: TRBJ1-6
v_gene: TRBV5-5
abundance: -
CDR3nt: TGTGCCAGCAGCTTAACAGAGCATTCACCCCTCCACTTT
CDR3aa: CASSLTEHSPLHF

d_gene: TRBD1
j_gene: TRBJ2-7
v_gene: TRBV4-1
abundance: few
CDR3nt: TGCGCCAGCAGCCAATTGACAGGGGGCGACCTCTACGAGCAGTACTTC
CDR3aa: CASSQLTGGDLYEQYF

d_gene: -
j_gene: TRBJ2-7
v_gene: TRBV5-6
abundance: -
CDR3nt: TGTGCCAGCAGCCCGTCCCTCTCCTACGAGCAGTACTTC
CDR3aa: CASSPSLSYEQYF

d_gene: -
j_gene: TRBJ2-5
v_gene: TRBV2
abundance: few
CDR3nt: TGTGCCAGCAGTGAAACTGACGGGGTGACCCAGTACTTC
CDR3aa: CASSETDGVTQYF

d_gene: -
j_gene: TRBJ2-3
v_gene: TRBV10-1
abundance: -
CDR3nt: TGCGCCACCCAGACTATAACTTACCCTAGCACAGATACGCAGTATTTT
CDR3aa: CATQTITYPSTDTQYF

d_gene: -
j_gene: TRBJ2-5
v_gene: TRBV12-5
abundance: -
CDR3nt: TGTGCTAGTGGTTCTCTTGGGCTCCAAGAGACCCAGTACTTC
CDR3aa: CASGSLGLQETQYF

d_gene: -
j_gene: TRBJ2-5
v_gene: TRBV4-1
abundance: few
CDR3nt: TGCGCCAGCAGCCAAGTAGATCTAGTTCGGTTTGAGACCCAGTACTTC
CDR3aa: CASSQVDLVRFETQYF

d_gene: -
j_gene: TRBJ2-5
v_gene: TRBV5-1
abundance: -
CDR3nt: TGCGCCAGCAGCTTGGCGACAGGCCAAGAGACCCAGTACTTC
CDR3aa: CASSLATGQETQYF